The next 5 T cell receptor beta chains were all read from a single sample in a study of early T cells in non-severe SARS-CoV-2 infection. From the 5' RACE reads, TCRdb called clonotypes with MiXCR, one entry per CDR3 protein. The table lists over 60,000 distinct CDR3 sequences, over 9% of them singletons, with under 3% in the top ten. This specimen was whole blood, taken at baseline. Receptors originate from an adult who was a healthcare worker with PCR-confirmed SARS-CoV-2 infection or an uninfected control (not recorded which).

This clonotype was recorded at least ten times. This sequence joins TRBV10-3 and TRBJ2-7; 7 positions match TRBD1. After removal of 6 bases from V and 2 bases from J, the junction contained 4 bases not matched to a gene. Looked up from germline, CDR1 is ENHRY and CDR2 is SYGVKD. This CDR3 is 13 amino acids long. The chain's CDR3 is CAIRTGTAYEQYF. The CDR3, as DNA: TGTGCCATCAGGACAGGGACCGCCTACGAGCAGTACTTC.

This clonotype came up many times. The chain joins TRBV7-9 to TRBJ1-2, with D perhaps TRBD1 (6 bases). V was pared by 4 bases and J by 6 bases, with 9 bases between. Germline CDR1 reads SEHNR; CDR2 reads FQNEAQ (reference sequence). This CDR3 has 12 amino acids. CDR3 sequence (DNA): TGTGCCAGCAGCTCAGGGGTTCATGGCTACACCTTC. It translates to CASSSGVHGYTF.

This chain uses TRBV14 with TRBJ2-3, with D perhaps matching TRBD2 (6 bases). Per the germline V gene, CDR1 is SGHDN and CDR2 is FVKESK. The CDR3 runs 15 residues. V gave up 3 bases and J gave up 4 bases, with 14 bases separating them. DNA for the CDR3: TGTGCCAGCAGCCACCGGACCCCGGGGGCAGATACGCAGTATTTT. This gives the protein CASSHRTPGADTQYF.

There are many counts of this clonotype. The genes are TRBV28 and TRBJ1-2; D is unresolved. CDR1 is MDHEN, CDR2 SYDVKM, per germline. The CDR3 totals 14 residues. With 6 bases removed from V and 5 bases from J, the gap between germline ends came to 16 bases. The DNA of the CDR3 is TGTGCCAGCAGGATGGGAGGGTCGGAATATGGCTACACCTTC. This translates into CASRMGGSEYGYTF.

This chain uses TRBV7-2 with TRBJ2-3; D call uncertain. Germline loops: CDR1 SGHTA, CDR2 FQGNSA. V was clipped by 2 bases and J by 4 bases, with 10 bases between them. The CDR3 runs to 14 residues. The CDR3 region is CASSLTAIADTQYF. The CDR3 DNA reads TGTGCCAGCAGCTTAACAGCGATCGCAGATACGCAGTATTTT.